This entry describes one T cell receptor (beta chain). Its antigen is as yet unknown. This sample was included in a study of T cells in Graves' hyperthyroidism and ophthalmopathy. Amplification of TCR beta CDR3 regions was performed using RNA transcripts as template. Researchers ran a first-round RT-PCR on the TCR CDR3 using the HTBI primer set. One entry per CDR3 protein, called by TCRdb with MiXCR from the multiplex PCR reads. The repertoire has under 130,000 distinct CDR3 sequences, 47% of them found once; the top ten carry approximately 24%. Study-level results: With a median lead of approximately 6.4 months before onset, the model predicted ophthalmopathy.

The ends lost 11 bases at V and 0 bases at J; junction bases unmatched: 10. CDR1 LNHDA and CDR2 SQIVND come from the germline V gene (reference sequence). The CDR3 runs to 15 residues. The J gene is TRBJ1-5, the V gene TRBV19, with 7 bases aligning to TRBD1. The receptor was derived from a man aged 35-49 years with Graves' hyperthyroidism. The sequencing input was blood. CDR3: CAWSVNRGSNQPQHF. DNA for the CDR3: TGTGCCTGGAGTGTAAACAGGGGTAGCAATCAGCCCCAGCATTTT.